The present entry profiles one TCR beta chain with its context. This same CDR3 is encoded by further DNA sequences in the sample. The data were produced by immunoSEQ multiplex PCR, yet TCRdb's version contains in-frame clones alone and is incomplete. The sample shows around 270,000 clones, about 90% of them seen only once. The data stem from a study of blood T cell repertoires in COVID-19. V lost 7 bases to trimming and J lost 4 bases, with 4 bases between them. This CDR3 spans 11 amino acids. Germline values: CDR1 LNHDA, CDR2 SQIVND (reference sequence). Sequences were obtained from peripheral blood. The chain has TRBV19 and TRBJ2-2; D remains ambiguous. The origin of this receptor is a woman aged 45-60 years with acute or convalescent COVID-19. In DNA form, the CDR3 reads TGTGCCAGTACGGTCACCGGGGAGCTGTTTTTT. This encodes CASTVTGELFF.